Shown below are 6 T cell receptor beta chains from a single sample sequenced in a study of T cells in Graves' hyperthyroidism and ophthalmopathy. RNA transcripts were the template for amplifying TCR beta CDR3 regions. TCR CDR3 regions were first amplified by RT-PCR with HTBI primers. TCRdb analysed the multiplex PCR reads with MiXCR anew, one entry per CDR3 protein. The sample carries under 550,000 distinct CDR3 sequences, nearly 20% recorded once. Source material: blood. The receptors shown here come from a man in his forties with Graves' ophthalmopathy.

This clonotype came up once. The rearrangement links TRBV6-2 or TRBV6-3 to TRBJ2-7, with D perhaps matching TRBD1 (6 bases). V was shortened by 6 bases and J by 1 base, with 13 bases between the two germline ends. The CDR3 is 14 amino acids. Germline values: CDR1 MNHEY, CDR2 SVGEGT. The CDR3 sequence: CASRQGRGSYEQYF. Written as DNA, the CDR3 is TGTGCCAGCAGACAGGGCAGAGGGTCCTACGAGCAGTACTTC.

This clonotype came up a few times. The V and J genes are TRBV9 and TRBJ1-6; weak D call: TRBD1 (5 bases). CDR1 and CDR2 from the germline V gene are SGDLS and YYNGEE. The CDR3 length is 15 residues. Trimming cost V 0 bases and J 6 bases, with 10 bases left between them. The CDR3 nucleotides are TGTGCCAGCAGCGTAGAAGGGGCAGTTAATTCACCCCTCCACTTT. Residues: CASSVEGAVNSPLHF.

This clonotype was counted a few times. The gene calls are TRBV7-2 and TRBJ2-3; a weak D match, TRBD2 (6 bases). Germline lookup yields CDR1 SGHTA and CDR2 FQGNSA. This CDR3 is built from 16 residues. The V end lost 5 bases, the J end lost 0 bases, and 15 bases lay between the germline ends. Here the CDR3 DNA reads TGTGCCAGCAGCCCCCTCGGGGGAACTAGCACAGATACGCAGTATTTT. It specifies CASSPLGGTSTDTQYF.

This clonotype has a handful of counts. The chain is built from TRBV4-3 and TRBJ1-2; 7 bases match TRBD1. The trim removed 6 bases at V and 4 bases at J, leaving 8 bases unmatched. This CDR3 has 14 amino acids. Germline lookup yields CDR1 LGHNA and CDR2 YSLEER. DNA of the CDR3: TGCGCCAGCAGAAAAACAGGGGTCCCCTATGGCTACACCTTC. Its translation is CASRKTGVPYGYTF.

This chain uses TRBV4-2 with TRBJ1-2; the D is unclear. The germline V gene has CDR1 LGHNA and CDR2 YNFKEQ. The V gene lost 4 bases and the J gene lost 6 bases, with 18 bases spanning the gap. The CDR3 runs 15 residues. DNA of the CDR3: TGTGCCAGCAGCCCAACCGTGGGCCTGGGTAATGGCTACACCTTC. Translated, it gives CASSPTVGLGNGYTF.

This clonotype was counted between two and nine times. V is TRBV15 and J is TRBJ2-3, with a weak D call TRBD2 (6 bases). V was pared by 2 bases and J by 0 bases, with 12 bases between. The germline gives CDR1 LNHNV, CDR2 YYDKDF (reference sequence). The CDR3 has 16 residues. The CDR3 loop reads CATSRSTSRSTDTQYF. DNA for the CDR3: TGTGCCACCAGCAGATCTACTAGCCGGAGCACAGATACGCAGTATTTT.